The rows below give T cell receptor beta chains drawn from one sample of a study of human T cells and chemical hapten exposure. TCRdb used MiXCR to reprocess the RACE reads, holding one entry per CDR3 protein. Of under 300,000 distinct CDR3 sequences listed, approximately 8.6% were seen once; the top ten hold 2% to 3%. The sequencing here drew on whole blood, taken in connection with sensitization to the hapten diphenylcyclopropenone (DPC). Receptors originate from a woman aged 35 to 49 with alopecia areata. Some clones in this sample may be carry-over from other donors' samples. Both conserved end residues are trimmed from each CDR3. A D gene is named only where the DNA matches it firmly.

d_gene: .
v_gene: TRBV20-1
j_gene: TRBJ2-1
CDR3aa: SAGLASAYNEQF

d_gene: TRBD1
v_gene: TRBV7-2
j_gene: TRBJ1-1
CDR3aa: ASSQRQGADEAF

d_gene: .
v_gene: TRBV28
j_gene: TRBJ1-2
CDR3aa: ASITQGFGYT

d_gene: .
v_gene: TRBV18
j_gene: TRBJ2-3
CDR3aa: ASSPRGGDPTDTQY

d_gene: .
v_gene: TRBV12-3/TRBV12-4
j_gene: TRBJ2-6
CDR3aa: ASSDWVSGANVLT

d_gene: .
v_gene: TRBV6-5
j_gene: TRBJ2-6
CDR3aa: ASKPGLLSGANVLT

d_gene: .
v_gene: TRBV20-1
j_gene: TRBJ1-5
CDR3aa: SASKFGVLGQPQH

d_gene: TRBD1
v_gene: TRBV20-1
j_gene: TRBJ1-1
CDR3aa: SARGGTGETEAF

d_gene: .
v_gene: TRBV6-2/TRBV6-3
j_gene: TRBJ1-1
CDR3aa: ASSWSNTEAF

d_gene: .
v_gene: TRBV15
j_gene: TRBJ2-7
CDR3aa: ATSRFRSEEQY

d_gene: TRBD2
v_gene: TRBV11-2
j_gene: TRBJ2-2
CDR3aa: ASSLVRTSSTGELF

d_gene: TRBD1
v_gene: TRBV29-1
j_gene: TRBJ1-2
CDR3aa: SVLDRTGASNYGYT

d_gene: .
v_gene: TRBV6-1
j_gene: TRBJ2-1
CDR3aa: ASRDVPGEPQF

d_gene: TRBD2
v_gene: TRBV7-2
j_gene: TRBJ2-3
CDR3aa: ASSRTSGNTDTQY

d_gene: .
v_gene: TRBV7-6
j_gene: TRBJ2-3
CDR3aa: ASSLASLSVRDTDTQY

d_gene: TRBD1
v_gene: TRBV6-5
j_gene: TRBJ2-7
CDR3aa: ASSYRDSTYEQY

d_gene: .
v_gene: TRBV28
j_gene: TRBJ2-1
CDR3aa: ASSPGTPPREF

d_gene: TRBD1
v_gene: TRBV20-1
j_gene: TRBJ2-7
CDR3aa: SAGQVSHEQY

d_gene: .
v_gene: TRBV20-1
j_gene: TRBJ2-3
CDR3aa: SARTDGTDTQY

d_gene: TRBD1
v_gene: TRBV20-1
j_gene: TRBJ2-7
CDR3aa: SSPGQGSSYEQY

d_gene: .
v_gene: TRBV5-1
j_gene: TRBJ2-7
CDR3aa: ASSFDGSSYEQY

d_gene: .
v_gene: TRBV5-1
j_gene: TRBJ2-7
CDR3aa: ASSLAAGDLYEQY

d_gene: .
v_gene: TRBV11-2
j_gene: TRBJ2-5
CDR3aa: ASSLDFLDQETQY

d_gene: TRBD1
v_gene: TRBV28
j_gene: TRBJ2-3
CDR3aa: ASSSGRQGHTDTQY

d_gene: TRBD2
v_gene: TRBV6-2/TRBV6-3
j_gene: TRBJ2-1
CDR3aa: ASSYGVAGNNEQF

d_gene: TRBD1
v_gene: TRBV7-8
j_gene: TRBJ2-5
CDR3aa: ASQTGVKEETQY

d_gene: .
v_gene: TRBV9
j_gene: TRBJ2-3
CDR3aa: ASRPGQLPGGTQY

d_gene: .
v_gene: TRBV6-2/TRBV6-3
j_gene: TRBJ1-1
CDR3aa: ASKIRHSNTEAF

d_gene: TRBD2
v_gene: TRBV28
j_gene: TRBJ2-3
CDR3aa: ASSNLAGETDTQY